This record covers a single T cell receptor (beta chain). Per the authors' pipeline: Amplification of reference gene primers was used by the study to estimate nucleated cell counts. Libraries were prepared by immunoSEQ multiplex PCR; TCRdb keeps only in-frame clonotypes and omits some of them. That table gives V, J and clone size, and the DNA gave D and trimming. The sample includes 50,000 to 65,000 clones, 70% to 90% of them seen just once. The sample originates from a study of blood T cell repertoires in COVID-19. Study details: Samples of COVID-19 (acute and convalescent) were obtained from the United States, Italy and Spain. PBMCs, B-cell-depleted T cells, or T cells were the source of the cDNA or gDNA that made up the material.

Sequencing was carried out using peripheral blood. This receptor was identified in a man over 45 with active COVID-19.

The CDR3 coding sequence is TGTGCCAGCTTAGACAGCCGTCACTATGGCTACACCTTC. It encodes CASLDSRHYGYTF. The chain joins TRBV6-5 to TRBJ1-2; possibly TRBD1 for D (5 bases). CDR1 is MNHEY and CDR2 is SVGAGI in the germline V gene. The CDR3 covers 13 residues. Between the trimmed V and J ends, which lost 8 bases and 3 bases, there was a span of 13 bases.